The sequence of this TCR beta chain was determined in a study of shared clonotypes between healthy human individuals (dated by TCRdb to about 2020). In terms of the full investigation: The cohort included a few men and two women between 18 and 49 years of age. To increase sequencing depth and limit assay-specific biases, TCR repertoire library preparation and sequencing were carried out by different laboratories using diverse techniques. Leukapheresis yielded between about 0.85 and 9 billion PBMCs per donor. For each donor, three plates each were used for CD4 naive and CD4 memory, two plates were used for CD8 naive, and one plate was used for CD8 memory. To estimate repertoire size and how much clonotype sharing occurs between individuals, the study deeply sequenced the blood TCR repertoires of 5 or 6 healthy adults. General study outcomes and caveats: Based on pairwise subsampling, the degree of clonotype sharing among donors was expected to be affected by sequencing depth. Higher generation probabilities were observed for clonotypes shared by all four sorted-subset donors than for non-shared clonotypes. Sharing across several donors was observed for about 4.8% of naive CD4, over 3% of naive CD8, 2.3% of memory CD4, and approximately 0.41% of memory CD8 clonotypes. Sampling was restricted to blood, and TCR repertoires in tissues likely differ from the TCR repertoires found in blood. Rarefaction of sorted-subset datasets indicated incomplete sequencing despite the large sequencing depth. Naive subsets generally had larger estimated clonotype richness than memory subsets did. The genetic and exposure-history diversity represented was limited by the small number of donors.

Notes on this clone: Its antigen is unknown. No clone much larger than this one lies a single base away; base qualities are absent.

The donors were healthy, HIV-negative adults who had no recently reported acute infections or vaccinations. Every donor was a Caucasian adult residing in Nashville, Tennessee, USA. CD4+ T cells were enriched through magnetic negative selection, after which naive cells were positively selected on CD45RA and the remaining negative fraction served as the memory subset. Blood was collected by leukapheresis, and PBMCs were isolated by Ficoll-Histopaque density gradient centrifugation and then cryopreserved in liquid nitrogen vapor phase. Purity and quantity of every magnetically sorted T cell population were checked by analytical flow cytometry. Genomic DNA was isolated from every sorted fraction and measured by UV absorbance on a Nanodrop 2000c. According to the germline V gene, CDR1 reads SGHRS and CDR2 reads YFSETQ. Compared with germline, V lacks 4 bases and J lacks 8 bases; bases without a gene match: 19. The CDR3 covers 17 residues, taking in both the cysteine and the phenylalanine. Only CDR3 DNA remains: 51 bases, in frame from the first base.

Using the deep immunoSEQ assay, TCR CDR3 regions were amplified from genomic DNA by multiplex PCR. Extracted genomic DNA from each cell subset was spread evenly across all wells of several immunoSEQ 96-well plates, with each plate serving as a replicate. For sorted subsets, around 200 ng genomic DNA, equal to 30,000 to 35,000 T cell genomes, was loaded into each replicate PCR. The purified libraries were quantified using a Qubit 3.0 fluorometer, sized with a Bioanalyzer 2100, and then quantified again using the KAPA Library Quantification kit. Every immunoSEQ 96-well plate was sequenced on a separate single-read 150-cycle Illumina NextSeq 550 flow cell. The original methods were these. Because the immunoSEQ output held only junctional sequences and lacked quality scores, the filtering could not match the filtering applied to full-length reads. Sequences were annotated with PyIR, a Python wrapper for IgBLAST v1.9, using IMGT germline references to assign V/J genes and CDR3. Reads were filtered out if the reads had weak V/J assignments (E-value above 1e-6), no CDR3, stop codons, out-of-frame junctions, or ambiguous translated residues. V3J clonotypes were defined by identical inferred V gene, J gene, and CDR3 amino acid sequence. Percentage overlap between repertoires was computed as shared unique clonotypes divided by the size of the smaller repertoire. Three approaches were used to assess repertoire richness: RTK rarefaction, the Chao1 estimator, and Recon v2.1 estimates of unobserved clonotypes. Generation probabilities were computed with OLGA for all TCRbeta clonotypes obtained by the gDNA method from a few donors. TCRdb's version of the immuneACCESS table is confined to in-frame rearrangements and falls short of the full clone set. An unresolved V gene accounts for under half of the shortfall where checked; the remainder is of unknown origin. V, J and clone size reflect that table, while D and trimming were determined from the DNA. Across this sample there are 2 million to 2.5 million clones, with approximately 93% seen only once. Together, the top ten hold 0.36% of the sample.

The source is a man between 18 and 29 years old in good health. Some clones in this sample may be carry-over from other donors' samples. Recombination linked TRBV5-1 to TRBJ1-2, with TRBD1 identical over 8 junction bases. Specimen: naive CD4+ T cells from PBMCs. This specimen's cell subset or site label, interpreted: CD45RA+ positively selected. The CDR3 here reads CASSQTPYPTGGQGYTF. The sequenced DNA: TGCGCCAGCAGCCAGACGCCGTACCCAACAGGGGGTCAGGGCTACACCTTC.